This record covers a single T cell receptor beta chain. Naive CD8 isolation took CD45RO-negative cells positively selected for CCR7 and excluded terminally differentiated effector memory CD45RA+ cells. Among the donors, all were Caucasian adults who lived in Nashville, Tennessee. This entry is derived from a study of shared clonotypes between healthy human individuals. The germline V gene encodes CDR1 LGHNA and CDR2 YSLEER. Trimming took 1 base from V and 1 from J; bases not matched to a gene: 14. This CDR3 has 19 residues. Deep was the level at which the assay was run. The DNA input per sorted-subset replicate PCR was about 190 ng, corresponding to tens of thousands of T cell genomes. The protocol was immunoSEQ multiplex PCR, while the TCRdb copy is restricted to in-frame clones and leaves out a portion. The table has roughly 2 million clones, 85% to 95% seen once.

V and J are TRBV4-3 and TRBJ2-5, with 8 bases fitting TRBD1. Sequencing was done on a sample of naive CD8+ T cells sorted from blood. The receptor comes from a man aged 18 to 30 in good health. The CDR3 region has the DNA TGCGCCAGCAGCCAAGTCTGGACAGGGAAGAGAGGGCTCCAAGAGACCCAGTACTTC. Protein sequence: CASSQVWTGKRGLQETQYF.